A single TCR beta chain is shown here with its context. The table came from immunoSEQ multiplex PCR; TCRdb's copy has only in-frame clones and leaves some out. Of approximately 400,000 clones listed, about 95% were seen once; the top ten hold roughly 0.02%. The data belong to a study of shared T cell receptors in the human thymus. Germline assignment: CDR1 SGHRS and CDR2 YFSETQ. This CDR3 has 14 residues. The V and J ends lost 3 bases and 5 bases respectively, with 15 bases between them. Input material: thymocytes. The rearrangement joins TRBV5-1 to TRBJ2-7; D may be TRBD2 (5 bases). The TCR originated in a human donor. The CDR3 reads CASSSGGPLDEQYF. The CDR3, as DNA: TGCGCCAGCAGCTCCGGAGGCCCCTTAGACGAGCAGTACTTC.